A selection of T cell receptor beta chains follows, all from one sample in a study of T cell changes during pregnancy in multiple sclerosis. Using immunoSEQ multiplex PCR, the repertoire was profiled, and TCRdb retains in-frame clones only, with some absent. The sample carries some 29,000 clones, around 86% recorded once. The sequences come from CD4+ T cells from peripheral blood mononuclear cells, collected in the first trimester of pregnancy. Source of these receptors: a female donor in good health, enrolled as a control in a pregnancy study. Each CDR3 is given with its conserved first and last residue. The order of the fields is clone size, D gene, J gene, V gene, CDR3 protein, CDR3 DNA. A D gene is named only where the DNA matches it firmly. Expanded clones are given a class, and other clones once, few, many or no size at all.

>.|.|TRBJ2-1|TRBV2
CASSTGTNEQFF
TGTGCCAGCAGTACAGGTACCAATGAGCAGTTCTTC
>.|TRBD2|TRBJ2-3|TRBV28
CASSRPSGGADTQYF
TGTGCCAGCAGTCGACCTAGCGGGGGGGCAGATACGCAGTATTTT
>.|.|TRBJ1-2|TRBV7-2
CASSPRNREYGYTF
TGTGCCAGCAGCCCCCGGAACCGGGAATATGGCTACACCTTC
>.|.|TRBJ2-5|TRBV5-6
CASSLFYDRNQETQYF
TGTGCCAGCAGCTTGTTCTATGACAGGAACCAAGAGACCCAGTACTTC
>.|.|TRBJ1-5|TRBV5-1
CASSSGEAGSPQHF
TGCGCCAGCAGCTCCGGGGAAGCGGGGTCGCCCCAGCATTTT
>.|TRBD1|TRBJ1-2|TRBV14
CASSGTGGDYGYTF
TGTGCCAGCAGCGGGACAGGGGGCGACTATGGCTACACCTTC
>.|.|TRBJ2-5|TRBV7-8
CASSLAGGQFLRAQYF
TGTGCCAGCAGCTTAGCGGGGGGGCAATTCTTACGGGCCCAGTACTTC
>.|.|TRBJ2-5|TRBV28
CASSGFQETQYF
TGTGCCAGCAGCGGGTTCCAAGAGACCCAGTACTTC
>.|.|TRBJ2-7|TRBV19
CASRSTEAFPFYEQYF
TGTGCCAGTAGGAGTACCGAGGCTTTCCCTTTCTACGAGCAGTACTTC
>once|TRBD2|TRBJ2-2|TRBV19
CASSARGDGELFF
TGTGCCAGTAGTGCCCGGGGGGACGGGGAGCTGTTTTTT
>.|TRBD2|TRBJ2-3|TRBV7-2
CASSPRLAGSTDTQYF
TGTGCCAGCAGCCCGCGACTAGCGGGTTCCACAGATACGCAGTATTTT
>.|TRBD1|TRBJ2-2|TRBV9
CASSVGGGASSGELFF
TGTGCCAGCAGCGTAGGAGGGGGCGCATCCTCCGGGGAGCTGTTTTTT
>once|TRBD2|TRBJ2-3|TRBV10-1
CASSDLAGGPGDTQYF
TGCGCCAGCAGTGATTTGGCGGGGGGGCCCGGAGATACGCAGTATTTT
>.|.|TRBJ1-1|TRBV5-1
CASSLDGHYGTEAFF
TGCGCCAGCAGCTTGGACGGACACTACGGCACTGAAGCTTTCTTT
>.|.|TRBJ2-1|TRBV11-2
CASSPTGEQFF
TGTGCCAGCAGCCCTACCGGTGAGCAGTTCTTC
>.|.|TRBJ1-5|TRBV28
CASSPGDSNQPQHF
TGTGCCAGCAGTCCAGGGGATAGCAATCAGCCCCAGCATTTT
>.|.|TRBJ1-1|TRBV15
CATRRETGGEAFF
TGTGCCACCCGGAGAGAAACAGGAGGGGAAGCTTTCTTT
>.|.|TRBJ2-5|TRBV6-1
CASSVLDSKETQYF
TGTGCCAGCAGTGTTCTCGACAGTAAAGAGACCCAGTACTTC
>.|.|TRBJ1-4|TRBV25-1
CASIGIGGEKLFF
TGTGCCAGCATCGGTATAGGGGGAGAAAAACTGTTTTTT
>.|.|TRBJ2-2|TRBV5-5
CASSPGHTTGELFF
TGTGCCAGCAGCCCTGGACATACCACCGGGGAGCTGTTTTTT
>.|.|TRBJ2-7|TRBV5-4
CASSPDPDSDYEQYF
TGTGCCAGCAGCCCTGACCCGGACAGCGACTACGAGCAGTACTTC
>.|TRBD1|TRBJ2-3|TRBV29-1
CSGLGGWGTDTQYF
TGCAGCGGATTAGGGGGCTGGGGCACAGATACGCAGTATTTT